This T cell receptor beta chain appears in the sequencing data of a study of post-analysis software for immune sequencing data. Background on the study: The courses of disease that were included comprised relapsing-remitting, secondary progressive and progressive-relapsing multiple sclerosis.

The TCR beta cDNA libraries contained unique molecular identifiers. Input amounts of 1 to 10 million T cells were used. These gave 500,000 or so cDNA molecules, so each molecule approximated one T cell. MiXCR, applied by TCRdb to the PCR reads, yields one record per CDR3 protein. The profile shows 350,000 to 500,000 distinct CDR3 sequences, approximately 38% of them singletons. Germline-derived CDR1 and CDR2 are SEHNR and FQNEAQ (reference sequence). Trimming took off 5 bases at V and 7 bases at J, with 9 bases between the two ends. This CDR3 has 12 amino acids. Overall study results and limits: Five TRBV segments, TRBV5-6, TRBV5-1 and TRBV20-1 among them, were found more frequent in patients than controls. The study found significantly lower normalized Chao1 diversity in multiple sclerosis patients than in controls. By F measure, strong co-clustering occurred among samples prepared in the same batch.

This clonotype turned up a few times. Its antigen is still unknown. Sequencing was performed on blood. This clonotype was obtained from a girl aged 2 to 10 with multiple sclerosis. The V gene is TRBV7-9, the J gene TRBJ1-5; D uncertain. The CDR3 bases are TGTGCCAGCAGCACCCGGGGACAGCCCCAGCATTTT. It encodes CASSTRGQPQHF.